This passage covers 21 T cell receptor beta chains from one sample sequenced in a study of beta chain features in type 1 diabetes. Sequencing targeted expressed TCRB transcripts, as all isolated RNA had been reverse transcribed. Assay used: immunoSEQ multiplex PCR; TCRdb lists only in-frame clones, some missing. The repertoire holds under 400,000 clones, with around a fifth as singletons. Sequencing was performed on naive CD4+ T cells from blood. These receptors all come from a woman younger than 30 in good health.

This clone was detected only a few times. The V call is TRBV5-6, the J call TRBJ2-7, with a possible D match to TRBD1 (6 bases). Looked up from germline, CDR1 is SGHDT and CDR2 is YYEEEE. This CDR3 contains 15 residues. Deletions cut 4 bases from V and 5 bases from J, with 19 bases between. In DNA form, the CDR3 reads TGTGCCAGCAGCGGGACAATTGACAGCCCCAACGAGCAGTACTTC. Translation: CASSGTIDSPNEQYF.

This chain connects TRBV30 to TRBJ2-2; 8 bases match TRBD1. The CDR3 loop spans 14 amino acids. Trimming at V came to 8 bases and at J to 4 bases, leaving 9 bases not matched to a gene. The V gene's germline CDR1 is GTSNPN and CDR2 SVGIG (reference sequence). CDR3 loop: CALRGQGATGELFF. The CDR3 coding sequence is TGTGCCCTTAGGGGGCAGGGGGCCACCGGGGAGCTGTTTTTT.

This rearrangement joins TRBV25-1 to TRBJ1-3; maybe TRBD1 (5 bases). The CDR3 runs to 15 residues. Between the trimmed V and J ends, which lost 3 bases and 0 bases, there was a span of 9 bases. Germline-derived CDR1 and CDR2 are MGHDK and SYGVNS. The CDR3 spells CASSDRQFSGNTIYF. CDR3 nucleotides: TGTGCCAGCAGTGACCGACAGTTCTCTGGAAACACCATATATTTT. Complete variable domain (other parts from reference TRBV25-1 and TRBJ1-3): EADIYQTPRYLVIGTGKKITLECSQTMGHDKMYWYQQDPGMELHLIHYSYGVNSTEKGDLSSESTVSRIRTEHFPLTLESARPSHTSQYLCASSDRQFSGNTIYFGEGSWLTVV.

This clone came up a few times. The gene calls are TRBV2 and TRBJ1-5, with D tentatively TRBD1 (5 bases). Germline CDR1 SNHLY, CDR2 FYNNEI. The CDR3 loop spans 13 amino acids. Trimming took off 6 bases at V and 5 bases at J, with 11 bases between the two ends. The CDR3 reads CASSSDTDQPQHF. For the CDR3, the DNA is TGTGCCAGCAGCTCGGACACCGATCAGCCCCAGCATTTT.

The rearrangement links TRBV5-1 to TRBJ1-1; no reliable D call. Trimming removed 0 bases from V and 1 base from J, with 7 bases in between. CDR1 and CDR2 from the germline V gene are SGHRS and YFSETQ. This CDR3 is built from 14 residues. Here the CDR3 reads CASSLGVSNTEAFF. The CDR3, as DNA: TGCGCCAGCAGCTTGGGCGTATCGAACACTGAAGCTTTCTTT.

This chain joins TRBV6-1 and TRBJ2-7; a possible D gene is TRBD2 (6 bases). V was cut by 0 bases and J by 4 bases, with 16 bases left in between. The germline gives CDR1 MNHNS, CDR2 SASEGT. The CDR3 sequence is 16 residues long. The CDR3 sequence: CASSEAGARGLYEQYF. The DNA for the CDR3 is TGTGCCAGCAGTGAAGCAGGAGCAAGGGGACTTTACGAGCAGTACTTC.

This rearrangement joins TRBV30 to TRBJ1-5; tentative D call: TRBD1 (5 bases). Germline-derived CDR1 and CDR2 are GTSNPN and SVGIG (reference sequence). Trimming took 2 bases from V and 1 from J, leaving 9 bases between them. The CDR3 consists of 14 residues. The CDR3 here is CAWSLAGSNQPQHF. CDR3 DNA sequence: TGTGCCTGGAGTCTCGCAGGGAGCAATCAGCCCCAGCATTTT.

This clone was seen more than once but under ten times. The chain uses TRBV5-6 and TRBJ1-1; D perhaps matches TRBD1 (5 bases). The CDR3 covers 14 residues. Germline CDR1 and CDR2: SGHDT and YYEEEE. Trimming left V 3 bases short and J 1 base short, with 10 bases between. Written as DNA, the CDR3 is TGTGCCAGCAGCTGGCAGGGCGAGAACACTGAAGCTTTCTTT. This codes for CASSWQGENTEAFF. Filled out from reference TRBV5-6 and TRBJ1-1, the complete variable domain reads DAGVTQSPTHLIKTRGQQVTLRCSPKSGHDTVSWYQQALGQGPQFIFQYYEEEERQRGNFPDRFSGHQFPNYSSELNVNALLLGDSALYLCASSWQGENTEAFFGQGTRLTVV.

This chain links TRBV4-1 with TRBJ2-7, with D uncertain. Germline values: CDR1 MGHRA, CDR2 YSYEKL. The CDR3 totals 13 residues. The ends were cut back, 1 base at V and 7 bases at J, with 11 bases in the middle. The CDR3 here is CASSQVVRAEQYF. In DNA, the CDR3 is TGCGCCAGCAGCCAAGTAGTCAGAGCGGAGCAGTACTTC.

This clone was seen a handful of times. The CDR3 here is CASSLPVAGHYEQYF. The DNA for the CDR3 is TGTGCCAGCAGCTTACCGGTAGCGGGGCACTACGAGCAGTACTTC. The chain links TRBV11-1 to TRBJ2-7, with 8 positions matching TRBD2. Losses at the gene ends were 2 bases for V and 3 bases for J; bases not matched to a gene: 6. CDR3 length: 15 residues. The germline V gene has CDR1 SGHAT and CDR2 FQDESV (reference sequence).

This chain uses TRBV23-1 with TRBJ2-1, with a weak D call TRBD2 (5 bases). TRBV23-1 is placed among ORFs of uncertain function. This CDR3 is 16 amino acids long. V was shortened by 0 bases and J by 1 base, with 10 bases between the two germline ends. In DNA form, the CDR3 reads TGCGCCAGCAGTCAATCTCCTAGCAGTTCCTACAATGAGCAGTTCTTC. Its protein product is CASSQSPSSSYNEQFF.

The sample holds a few counts of this clone. The chain carries TRBV5-1 and TRBJ2-7; a weak D match, TRBD1 (6 bases). CDR1 is SGHRS, CDR2 YFSETQ, per germline. The V end lost 0 bases, the J end lost 4 bases, and 20 bases lay between the germline ends. This CDR3 is built from 17 residues. The CDR3 DNA is TGCGCCAGCAGCTTGGAGGGGGTTCCCCGGTTGGATTACGAGCAGTACTTC. Its translation: CASSLEGVPRLDYEQYF.

The V and J genes are TRBV7-2 and TRBJ2-5; 8 bases match TRBD1. The length of the CDR3 is 15 residues. Germline values: CDR1 SGHTA, CDR2 FQGNSA. J was trimmed by 4 bases and V by 5 bases; bases with no gene match: 9. In DNA form, the CDR3 reads TGTGCCAGCAGCCCTCAGGGGGCGGGTTTAGAGACCCAGTACTTC. It specifies CASSPQGAGLETQYF.

J is TRBJ2-7 and V is TRBV7-8, with D unclear. Per the germline V gene, CDR1 is SGHVS and CDR2 is FQNEAQ. The CDR3 contains 13 residues. Trimming left V 5 bases short and J 7 bases short, with 15 bases between. In nucleotides, the CDR3 is TGTGCCAGCAGCCAAACTCCAGCCGGGGAGCAGTACTTC. Amino acid sequence: CASSQTPAGEQYF.

The sample holds one count of this clone. The V call is TRBV7-6, the J call TRBJ2-6; a weak D match, TRBD2 (7 bases). The germline V gene has CDR1 SGHVS and CDR2 FNYEAQ. The CDR3 has 14 residues. Trimming pared 8 bases from V and 2 bases from J, leaving 10 bases between. This chain's CDR3 is CASGGAAGANVLTF. The CDR3 region has the DNA TGTGCCAGCGGGGGGGCCGCTGGGGCCAACGTCCTGACTTTC.

The chain combines TRBV30 with TRBJ1-6; D gene uncertain. The ends were cut back, 1 base at V and 9 bases at J, with 13 bases in the middle. Germline V lookup: CDR1 GTSNPN, CDR2 SVGIG (reference sequence). The CDR3 is made up of 14 amino acids. The CDR3 is CAWSARFKISPLHF. The DNA of the CDR3 is TGTGCCTGGAGTGCCCGGTTTAAGATTTCACCCCTCCACTTT.

The J gene is TRBJ2-1, the V gene TRBV19, with a possible D match to TRBD1 (6 bases). Germline V gene lookup returns CDR1 LNHDA and CDR2 SQIVND (reference sequence). CDR3 length: 13 residues. The V end was cut by 6 bases, the J end by 13 bases, with 19 bases between. This CDR3 is CASSLRERGSQFF. As DNA, the CDR3 is TGTGCCAGTAGCCTGCGCGAGAGGGGGTCCCAGTTCTTC.

This clone was picked up a small number of times. The chain is built from TRBV19 and TRBJ2-7; a possible D gene is TRBD2 (6 bases). The CDR3 loop spans 12 amino acids. V was cut by 3 bases and J by 7 bases, with 10 bases left in between. Germline-derived CDR1 and CDR2 are LNHDA and SQIVND (reference sequence). As DNA, the CDR3 is TGTGCCAGTAGTATCGGAGCGGGTGAGCAGTACTTC. This encodes CASSIGAGEQYF. The entire variable domain, with the rest obtained from reference TRBV19 and TRBJ2-7, is as follows: DGGITQSPKYLFRKEGQNVTLSCEQNLNHDAMYWYRQDPGQGLRLIYYSQIVNDFQKGDIAEGYSVSREKKESFPLTVTSAQKNPTAFYLCASSIGAGEQYFGPGTRLTVT.

This clone came up a few times. The chain joins TRBV10-3 to TRBJ2-5, with TRBD2 identical over 10 bases. This CDR3 has 12 amino acids. The germline V gene encodes CDR1 ENHRY and CDR2 SYGVKD. With V trimmed by 10 bases and J by 3 bases, 2 bases remained unmatched. The CDR3 coding sequence is TGTGCCAGTGGACTAGCGGAAGAGACCCAGTACTTC. Translated: CASGLAEETQYF.

In its sample, this clone was seen a few times. This sequence joins TRBV5-1 and TRBJ2-2; D may be TRBD1 (6 bases). Deletions cut 4 bases from V and 4 bases from J, with 8 bases between. Germline-derived CDR1 and CDR2 are SGHRS and YFSETQ. The CDR3 runs to 13 residues. CDR3 residues: CASSQGSTGELFF. As DNA, the CDR3 is TGCGCCAGCAGCCAGGGGAGCACCGGGGAGCTGTTTTTT.

This sequence joins TRBV5-6 and TRBJ2-1, with TRBD2 matching over 12 bases. Germline V gene sequence: CDR1 SGHDT, CDR2 YYEEEE. This CDR3 comprises 15 residues. J was trimmed by 12 bases and V by 0 bases; bases with no gene match: 7. As DNA, the CDR3 is TGTGCCAGCAGCTTGGGACTAGCGGGGGAACCTTGGCAGTTCTTC. This sequence encodes CASSLGLAGEPWQFF.